The entry that follows covers one TCR beta chain sequence. Antigen unknown. These data are taken from a study of OX40 agonist ivuxolimab in advanced cancers. Study in general: A male proportion of over 75% was recorded, with mean age approximately 64 years and range about 20 to 85. Allowance was made for prior anti-PD-1, anti-PD-L1 or anti-CTLA-4 therapy, and 35% to 40% had some. Study-level points and caveats: At 0.1 to 3.0 mg/kg and by week 6, CD4+ and CD8+ T cells in the blood had expanded clonally.

V shed 5 bases, J shed 4 bases, and the junction held 12 bases outside the gene matches. The CDR3 extends over 16 amino acids. The germline CDR1 and CDR2 sequences are SGHNT and YYREEE (reference sequence). Clones were read by immunoSEQ multiplex PCR, and TCRdb kept only the in-frame ones, dropping some. The sample has 80,000 to 100,000 clones; roughly nine tenths are singletons. This chain links TRBV5-4 with TRBJ2-5, with 9 bases aligning to TRBD2. The sample in question was CD4+ or CD8+ T cells sorted from blood, obtained in a trial of the OX40 agonist ivuxolimab. The origin of this receptor is an adult with an advanced solid tumor such as melanoma, head and neck, liver or kidney cancer. The CDR3 reads CASRSIAGAGLETQYF. The CDR3 DNA is TGTGCCAGCAGATCTATAGCGGGAGCGGGTTTAGAGACCCAGTACTTC.